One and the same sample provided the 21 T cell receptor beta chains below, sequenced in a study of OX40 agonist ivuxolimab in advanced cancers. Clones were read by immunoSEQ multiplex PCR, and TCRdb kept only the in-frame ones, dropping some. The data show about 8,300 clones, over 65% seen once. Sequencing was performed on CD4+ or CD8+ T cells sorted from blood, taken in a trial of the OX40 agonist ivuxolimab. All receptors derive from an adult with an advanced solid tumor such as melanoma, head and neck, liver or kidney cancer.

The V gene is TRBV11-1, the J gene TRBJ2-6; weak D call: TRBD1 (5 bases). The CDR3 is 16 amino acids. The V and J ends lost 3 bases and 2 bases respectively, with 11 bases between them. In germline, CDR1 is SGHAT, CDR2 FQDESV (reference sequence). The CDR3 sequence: CASSFVRVTGANVLTF. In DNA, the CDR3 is TGTGCCAGCAGCTTTGTCAGGGTTACTGGGGCCAACGTCCTGACTTTC.

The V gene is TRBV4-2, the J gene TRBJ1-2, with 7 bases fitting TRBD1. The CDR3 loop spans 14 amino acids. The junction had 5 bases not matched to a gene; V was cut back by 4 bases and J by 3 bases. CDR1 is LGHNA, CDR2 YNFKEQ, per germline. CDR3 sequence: CASSRPGGYYGYTF. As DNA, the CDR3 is TGTGCCAGCAGCCGCCCAGGGGGGTACTATGGCTACACCTTC.

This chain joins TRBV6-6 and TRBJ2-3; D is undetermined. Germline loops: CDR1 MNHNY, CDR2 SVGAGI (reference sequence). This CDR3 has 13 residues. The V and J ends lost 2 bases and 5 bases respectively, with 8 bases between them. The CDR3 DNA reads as TGTGCCAGCAGTTACAGTCCCCAAGATACGCAGTATTTT. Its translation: CASSYSPQDTQYF.

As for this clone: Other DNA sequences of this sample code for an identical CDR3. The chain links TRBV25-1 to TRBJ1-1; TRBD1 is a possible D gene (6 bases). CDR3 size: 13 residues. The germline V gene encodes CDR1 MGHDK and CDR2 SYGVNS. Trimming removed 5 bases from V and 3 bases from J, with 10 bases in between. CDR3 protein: CASSRGGYTEAFF. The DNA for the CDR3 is TGTGCCAGCAGTAGGGGGGGGTACACTGAAGCTTTCTTT.

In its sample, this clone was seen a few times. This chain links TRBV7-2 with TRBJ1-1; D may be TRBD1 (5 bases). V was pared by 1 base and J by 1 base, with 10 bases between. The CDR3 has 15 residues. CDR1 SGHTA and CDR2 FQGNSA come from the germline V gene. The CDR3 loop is CASSLVTGRNTEAFF. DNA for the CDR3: TGTGCCAGCAGCTTAGTTACGGGGCGGAACACTGAAGCTTTCTTT.

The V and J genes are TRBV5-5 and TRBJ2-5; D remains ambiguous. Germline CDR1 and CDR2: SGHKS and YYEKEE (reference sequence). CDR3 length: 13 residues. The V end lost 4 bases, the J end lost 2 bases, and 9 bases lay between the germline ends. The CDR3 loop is CASSLDWQETQYF. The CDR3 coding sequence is TGTGCCAGCAGCCTCGACTGGCAAGAGACCCAGTACTTC.

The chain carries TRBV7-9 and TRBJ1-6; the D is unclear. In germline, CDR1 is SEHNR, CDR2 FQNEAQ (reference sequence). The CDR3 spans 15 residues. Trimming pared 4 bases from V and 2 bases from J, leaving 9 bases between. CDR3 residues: CASSSPGPYNSPLHF. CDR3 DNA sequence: TGTGCCAGCAGCTCACCAGGTCCCTATAATTCACCCCTCCACTTT.

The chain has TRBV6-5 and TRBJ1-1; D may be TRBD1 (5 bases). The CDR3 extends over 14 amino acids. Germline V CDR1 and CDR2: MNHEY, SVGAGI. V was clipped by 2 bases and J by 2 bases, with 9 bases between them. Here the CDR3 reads CASSYGGGNTEAFF. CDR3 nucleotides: TGTGCCAGCAGTTACGGTGGGGGTAACACTGAAGCTTTCTTT.

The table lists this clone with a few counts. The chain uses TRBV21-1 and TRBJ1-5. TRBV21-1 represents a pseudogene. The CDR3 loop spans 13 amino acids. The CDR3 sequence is CASSECGNQPQHF. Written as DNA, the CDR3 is TGTGCCAGCAGCGAGTGCGGCAATCAGCCCCAGCATTTT.

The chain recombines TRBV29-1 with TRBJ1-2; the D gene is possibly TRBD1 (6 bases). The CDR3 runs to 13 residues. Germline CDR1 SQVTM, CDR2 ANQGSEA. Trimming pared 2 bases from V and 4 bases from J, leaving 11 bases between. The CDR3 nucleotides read TGCAGCGTTGAAAATGACAGGAGCTATGGCTACACCTTC. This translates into CSVENDRSYGYTF.

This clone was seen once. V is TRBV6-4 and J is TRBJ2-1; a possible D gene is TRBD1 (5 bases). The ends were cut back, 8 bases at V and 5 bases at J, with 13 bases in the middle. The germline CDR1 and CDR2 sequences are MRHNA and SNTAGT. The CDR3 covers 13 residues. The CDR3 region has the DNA TGTGCCAGCGGACCGACAGAAAACAATGAGCAGTTCTTC. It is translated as CASGPTENNEQFF.

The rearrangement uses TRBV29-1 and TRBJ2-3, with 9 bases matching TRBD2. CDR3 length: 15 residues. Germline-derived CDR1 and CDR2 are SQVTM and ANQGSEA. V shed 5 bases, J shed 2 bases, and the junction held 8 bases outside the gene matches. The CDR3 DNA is TGCAGCGTTCATCTAGCGGGGACCCTCACAGATACGCAGTATTTT. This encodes CSVHLAGTLTDTQYF.

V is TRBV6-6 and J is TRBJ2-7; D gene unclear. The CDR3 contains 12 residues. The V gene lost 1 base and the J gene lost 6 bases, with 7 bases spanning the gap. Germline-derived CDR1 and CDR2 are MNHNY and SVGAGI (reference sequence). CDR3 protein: CASSYWGGEQYF. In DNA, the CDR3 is TGTGCCAGCAGTTACTGGGGTGGCGAGCAGTACTTC.

The CDR3 coding sequence is TGTGCCAGCAGCTTAGTGGGTCTGGCGGGGGACCAGTACAATGAGCAGTTCTTC. As protein: CASSLVGLAGDQYNEQFF. This chain connects TRBV7-9 to TRBJ2-1; the match to TRBD2 covers 7 bases. With V trimmed by 1 base and J by 4 bases, 13 bases remained unmatched. The length of the CDR3 is 18 residues. Per the germline V gene, CDR1 is SEHNR and CDR2 is FQNEAQ (reference sequence).

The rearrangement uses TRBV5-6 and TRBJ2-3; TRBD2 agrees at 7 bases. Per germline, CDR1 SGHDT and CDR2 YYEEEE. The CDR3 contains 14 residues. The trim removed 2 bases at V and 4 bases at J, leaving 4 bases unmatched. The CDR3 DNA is TGTGCCAGCAGCTTCGGGGCGGGGGCAGATACGCAGTATTTT. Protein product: CASSFGAGADTQYF.

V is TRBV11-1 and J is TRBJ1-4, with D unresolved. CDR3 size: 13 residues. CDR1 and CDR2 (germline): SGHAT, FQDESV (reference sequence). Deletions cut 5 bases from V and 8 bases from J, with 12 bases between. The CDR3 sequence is CASSPPTIEKLFF. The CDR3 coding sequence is TGTGCCAGCAGCCCCCCCACTATAGAAAAACTGTTTTTT.

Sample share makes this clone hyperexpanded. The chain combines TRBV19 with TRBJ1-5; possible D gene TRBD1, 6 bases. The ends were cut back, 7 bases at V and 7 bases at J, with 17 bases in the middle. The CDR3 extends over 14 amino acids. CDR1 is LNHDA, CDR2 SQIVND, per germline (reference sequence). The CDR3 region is CASNREGARQPQHF. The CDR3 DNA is TGTGCCAGTAACAGGGAAGGGGCAAGGCAGCCCCAGCATTTT.

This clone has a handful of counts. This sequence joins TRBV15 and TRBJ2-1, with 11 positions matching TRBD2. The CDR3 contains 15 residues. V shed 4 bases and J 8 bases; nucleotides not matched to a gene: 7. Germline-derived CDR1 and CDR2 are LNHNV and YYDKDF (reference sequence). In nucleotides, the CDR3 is TGTGCCACCAGCATAACTAGCGGGGGAGTAGATGAGCAGTTCTTC. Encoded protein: CATSITSGGVDEQFF.

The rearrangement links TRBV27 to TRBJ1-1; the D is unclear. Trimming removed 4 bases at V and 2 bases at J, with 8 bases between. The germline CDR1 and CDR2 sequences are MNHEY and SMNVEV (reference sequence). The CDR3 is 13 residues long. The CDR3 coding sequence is TGTGCCAGCAGTTCCGGGTTCAACACTGAAGCTTTCTTT. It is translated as CASSSGFNTEAFF.

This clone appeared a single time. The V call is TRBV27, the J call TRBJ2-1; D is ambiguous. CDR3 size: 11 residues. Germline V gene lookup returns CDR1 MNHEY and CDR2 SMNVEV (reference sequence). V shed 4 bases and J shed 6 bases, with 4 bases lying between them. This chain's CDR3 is CASSSLNEQFF. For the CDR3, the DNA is TGTGCCAGCAGTTCGCTCAATGAGCAGTTCTTC.

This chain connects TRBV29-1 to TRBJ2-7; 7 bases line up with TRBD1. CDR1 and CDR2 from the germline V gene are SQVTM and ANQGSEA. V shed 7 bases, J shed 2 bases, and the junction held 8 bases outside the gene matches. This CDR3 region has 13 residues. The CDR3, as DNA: TGCAGCGACGCAGACAGGGCCACCTACGAGCAGTACTTC. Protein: CSDADRATYEQYF.